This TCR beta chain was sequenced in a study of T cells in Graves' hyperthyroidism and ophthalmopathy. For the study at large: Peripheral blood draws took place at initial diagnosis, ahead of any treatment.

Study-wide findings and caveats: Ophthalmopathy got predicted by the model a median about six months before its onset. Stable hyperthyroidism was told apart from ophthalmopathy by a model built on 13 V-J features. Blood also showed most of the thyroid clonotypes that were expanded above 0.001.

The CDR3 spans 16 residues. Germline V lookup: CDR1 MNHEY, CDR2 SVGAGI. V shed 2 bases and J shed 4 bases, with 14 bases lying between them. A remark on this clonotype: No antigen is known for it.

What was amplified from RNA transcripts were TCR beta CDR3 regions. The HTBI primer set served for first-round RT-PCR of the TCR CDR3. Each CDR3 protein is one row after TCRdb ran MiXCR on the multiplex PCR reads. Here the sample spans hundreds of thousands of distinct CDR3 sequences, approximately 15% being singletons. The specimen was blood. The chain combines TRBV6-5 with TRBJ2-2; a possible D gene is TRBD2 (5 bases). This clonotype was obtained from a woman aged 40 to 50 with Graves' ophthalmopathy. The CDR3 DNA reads TGTGCCAGCAGTTACACGGAGGCGGCGAGCACCGGGGAGCTGTTTTTT. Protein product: CASSYTEAASTGELFF.